This T cell receptor beta chain was retrieved from a study of CD8 T cells in ankylosing spondylitis. In the case of this clonotype: Its antigen is as yet unknown.

Findings of the study overall: Characteristic of ankylosing spondylitis blood, it appeared, was a TCR beta motif comprising eight highly homologous variants. Reportedly, disease-linked clones are significantly enriched in ankylosing spondylitis patients' matched synovial fluid. Researchers report that disease-linked clones proved CD8+ and relatively rare in peripheral blood.

Quantitative 5'-RACE with molecular barcodes produced the TCR beta libraries. In TCRdb, the 5' RACE reads were re-called with MiXCR into one record per CDR3 protein. The sample lists under 950,000 distinct CDR3 sequences; roughly 20% were seen once. The germline CDR1 and CDR2 sequences are LGHNA and YNFKEQ. The CDR3 spans 15 residues. The V and J ends lost 2 bases and 8 bases respectively, with 18 bases between them. The material sequenced was blood, either unsorted or a sorted T cell fraction (not recorded which). The receptor comes from a male donor with ankylosing spondylitis. V and J are TRBV4-2 and TRBJ1-2; D uncertain. The CDR3 reads CASSQIQGYVGGYTF. CDR3 nucleotides: TGTGCCAGCAGCCAAATCCAAGGGTATGTGGGAGGCTACACCTTC.